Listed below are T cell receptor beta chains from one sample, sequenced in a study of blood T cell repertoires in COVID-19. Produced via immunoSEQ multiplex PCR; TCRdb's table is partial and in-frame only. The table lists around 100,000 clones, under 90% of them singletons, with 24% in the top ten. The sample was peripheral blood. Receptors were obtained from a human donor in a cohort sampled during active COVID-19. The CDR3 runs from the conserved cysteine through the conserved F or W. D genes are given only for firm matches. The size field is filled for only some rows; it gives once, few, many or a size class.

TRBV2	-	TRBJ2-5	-	TGTGCCAGCAGCCGGTCCGGAGAGACCCAGTACTTC	CASSRSGETQYF
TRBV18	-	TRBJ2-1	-	TGTGCCAGCTCACCACCGCGTGGGGCGGATTCCTACAATGAGCAGTTCTTC	CASSPPRGADSYNEQFF
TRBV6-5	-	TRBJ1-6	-	TGTGCCAGCACAGGGTACTATTCACCCCTCCACTTT	CASTGYYSPLHF
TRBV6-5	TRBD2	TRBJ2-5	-	TGTGCCAGCAGAGAGCGGGAGTTCAAGGAAGTGACCCAGTACTTC	CASREREFKEVTQYF
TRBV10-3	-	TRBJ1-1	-	TGTGCCACCGCGGGGCTCAACACTGAAGCTTTCTTT	CATAGLNTEAFF
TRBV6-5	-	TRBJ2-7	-	TGTGCCAGCACGGTTAGCAAGATTCCCTACGAGCAGTACTTC	CASTVSKIPYEQYF
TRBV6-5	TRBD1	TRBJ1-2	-	TGTGCCAGCACCCAAGGGGGCCGTTTCTATGGCTACACCTTC	CASTQGGRFYGYTF
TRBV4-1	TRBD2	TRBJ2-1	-	TGCGCCAGCAGCCAAGATGCTAGCGGGAGCTTACAGTTCTTC	CASSQDASGSLQFF
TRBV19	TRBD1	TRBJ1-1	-	TGTGCCAGTAGTATAGGTGACAGGGTGAACACTGAAGCTTTCTTT	CASSIGDRVNTEAFF
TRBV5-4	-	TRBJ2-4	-	TGTGCCAGCAGCTTGTCAGACAGGCAAAACATTCAGTACTTC	CASSLSDRQNIQYF
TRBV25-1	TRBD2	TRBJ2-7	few	TGTGCCAGCGGACTAGCGGAATCCTACGAGCAGTACTTC	CASGLAESYEQYF
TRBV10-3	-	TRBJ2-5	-	TGTGCCATCAGTGAAACAGCCCAAGAGACCCAGTACTTC	CAISETAQETQYF
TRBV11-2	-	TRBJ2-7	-	TGTGCCAGCAGCTTAAGTAGCTCCTACGAGCAGTACTTC	CASSLSSSYEQYF
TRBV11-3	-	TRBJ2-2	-	TGTGCCAGCAGCTTAGCCGGGGGGAACACCGGGGAGCTGTTTTTT	CASSLAGGNTGELFF
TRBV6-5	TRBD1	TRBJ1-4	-	TGTGCCAGCAGGCCATCGGGACAGGGGCGCGAAAAACTGTTTTTT	CASRPSGQGREKLFF
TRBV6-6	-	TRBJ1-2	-	TGTGCCAGCAGTTCCACAGGGAACTATGGCTACACCTTC	CASSSTGNYGYTF
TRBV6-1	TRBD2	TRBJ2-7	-	TGTGCCAGCAGTGAAGGCGGGAGCGGGGGGCTCCGGCAGTACTTC	CASSEGGSGGLRQYF
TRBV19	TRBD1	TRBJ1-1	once	TGTGCCAGTAGTGAGCCGGGACAGGGTGGTACTGAAGCTTTCTTT	CASSEPGQGGTEAFF
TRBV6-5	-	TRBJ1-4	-	TGTGCCAGCAGTTACAAGCAGGGGCTATCTAATGAAAAACTGTTTTTT	CASSYKQGLSNEKLFF
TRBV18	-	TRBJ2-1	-	TGTGCCAGCTCACCACCGCCAGTTTACAATGAGCAGTTCTTC	CASSPPPVYNEQFF
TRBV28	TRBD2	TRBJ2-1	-	TGTGCCAGCAGTTTACTGGCTAGCGGGATTGATGAGCAGTTCTTC	CASSLLASGIDEQFF
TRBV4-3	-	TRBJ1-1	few	TGCGCCAGCAGCCAAGCCCGGCTCCAGGGGAACACTGAAGCTTTCTTT	CASSQARLQGNTEAFF
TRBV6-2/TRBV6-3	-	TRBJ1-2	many	TGTGCCAGCACCCCCCGGATGGCCGGAGGTGGCTACACCTTC	CASTPRMAGGGYTF
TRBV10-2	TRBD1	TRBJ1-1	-	TGCGCCAGCAGTGTTTGGACAGGGATTAACACTGAAGCTTTCTTT	CASSVWTGINTEAFF
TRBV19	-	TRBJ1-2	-	TGTGCCAGTAGTACTGACTCCCCCTATGGCTACACCTTC	CASSTDSPYGYTF
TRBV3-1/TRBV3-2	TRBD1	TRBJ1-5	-	TGTGCCAGCAGCCAAGGCCGGACAGGGGCTTCCCCCGCCGGTAATCAGCCCCAGCATTTT	CASSQGRTGASPAGNQPQHF
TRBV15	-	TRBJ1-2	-	TGTGCCACCAGCAGAGACCGGGGGTCGGATGGCTACACCTTC	CATSRDRGSDGYTF
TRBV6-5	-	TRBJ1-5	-	TGTGCCAGCAGAATCGACAGGACGGGGAATCAGCCCCAGCATTTT	CASRIDRTGNQPQHF
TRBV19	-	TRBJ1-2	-	TGTGCCAGACGAAGTAGCGGGGAAGATGGCTACACCTTC	CARRSSGEDGYTF
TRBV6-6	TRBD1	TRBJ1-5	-	TGTGCCAGCAGTACGCAAGGACAGGGCGGTCAGCCCCAGCATTTT	CASSTQGQGGQPQHF
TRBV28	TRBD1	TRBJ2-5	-	TGTGCCAGTCATACACCGAACAGGGGCCCCCAAGAGACCCAGTACTTC	CASHTPNRGPQETQYF
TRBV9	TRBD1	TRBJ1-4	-	TGTGCCAGCAGCCCCAGGACAGGGGTCGGAACTAATGAAAAACTGTTTTTT	CASSPRTGVGTNEKLFF
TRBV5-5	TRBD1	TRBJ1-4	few	TGTGCCAGCAGCTTGGCTGGGACAGAAAATGAAAAACTGTTTTTT	CASSLAGTENEKLFF
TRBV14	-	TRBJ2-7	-	TGTGCCAGCAGCCTATCTCTCTACGAGCAGTACTTC	CASSLSLYEQYF
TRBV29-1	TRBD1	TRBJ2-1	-	TGCAGCGTTGAAGCGAGGACAGGGGGACCCTACAATGAGCAGTTCTTC	CSVEARTGGPYNEQFF
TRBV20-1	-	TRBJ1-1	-	TGCAAGGCCGGGGGAAACACTGAAGCTTTCTTT	CKAGGNTEAFF
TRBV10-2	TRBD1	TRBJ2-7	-	TGCGCCAGCACCTCGGGACAGGCCTACGAGCAGTACTTC	CASTSGQAYEQYF
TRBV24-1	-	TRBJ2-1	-	TGTGCCACCAGTGATTTAAGCGAGCAGTTCTTC	CATSDLSEQFF
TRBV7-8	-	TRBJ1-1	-	TGTGCCAGCAGCTCAAACGGTATTCCTGCTGAAGCTTTCTTT	CASSSNGIPAEAFF
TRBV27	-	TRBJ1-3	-	TGTGCCAGCAGGACAACAGGATCTGGAAACACCATATATTTT	CASRTTGSGNTIYF
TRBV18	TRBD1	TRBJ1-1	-	TGTGCCAGCTCACCATCAAGACAGGGGACAGCTTTCTTT	CASSPSRQGTAFF
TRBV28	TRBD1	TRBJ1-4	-	TGTGCCAGCAGCCCGGGACAGGGGGCTGAAAAACTGTTTTTT	CASSPGQGAEKLFF